This T cell receptor (beta chain) was recorded in a study of spatial heterogeneity in lung cancer. Study in general: Averaged across combinations, each unique TCR and UMI pairing appeared more than ten times in raw reads, which were uncorrected.

TCRdb re-called the 5' RACE reads with MiXCR, one entry per CDR3 protein. Of around 87,000 distinct CDR3 sequences in the sample, about 12% are singletons; the top ten hold 35% to 45%. As for time point: sample taken at primary tumor resection. This clonotype was counted many times. V lost 4 bases and J lost 4; bases outside the gene matches: 11. This CDR3 has 16 residues. Germline-derived CDR1 and CDR2 are SGHDT and YYEEEE. The chain couples TRBV5-6 to TRBJ1-1; 9 positions agree with TRBD1. This sequence originates from a male donor with early-stage non-small cell lung cancer. Sequencing was performed on PBMCs, taken at surgery. The CDR3: CASSPGTGRVSTEAFF. The CDR3 region has the DNA TGTGCCAGCAGCCCCGGGACAGGGAGGGTGAGCACTGAAGCTTTCTTT. Full variable domain (rest looked up from reference TRBV5-6 and TRBJ1-1): DAGVTQSPTHLIKTRGQQVTLRCSPKSGHDTVSWYQQALGQGPQFIFQYYEEEERQRGNFPDRFSGHQFPNYSSELNVNALLLGDSALYLCASSPGTGRVSTEAFFGQGTRLTVV.